This passage covers 6 T cell receptor beta chains from one sample sequenced in a study of cytotoxic CD8 clonotypes in ibrutinib-treated CLL. Sequencing used immunoSEQ multiplex PCR; TCRdb keeps in-frame clones, though not all of them. The sample consists of fewer than 90,000 clones, 70% to 90% of them appearing once. The sample was PBMCs, taken before ibrutinib treatment. All receptors derive from a human donor with chronic lymphocytic leukemia.

This clone came up a few times. The chain combines TRBV11-1 with TRBJ2-5; TRBD1 matches 8 bases. The CDR3 is made up of 15 amino acids. J lost 4 bases, V lost 6 bases, and 10 bases had no gene match. The germline V gene encodes CDR1 SGHAT and CDR2 FQDESV (reference sequence). CDR3 residues: CASSPRQGMGETQYF. The CDR3 DNA follows: TGTGCCAGCAGTCCCAGACAGGGGATGGGAGAGACCCAGTACTTC.

This chain links TRBV2 with TRBJ1-2; 8 positions agree with TRBD1. The length of the CDR3 is 13 residues. Trimming took 4 bases from V and 7 from J; bases not matched to a gene: 5. The germline V gene encodes CDR1 SNHLY and CDR2 FYNNEI. The CDR3 reads CASSVQGAGGYTF. The DNA for the CDR3 is TGTGCCAGCAGTGTTCAGGGGGCAGGTGGCTACACCTTC.

Written as DNA, the CDR3 is TGTGCCAGCAGTTACGGACAGGGGTTCTACGAGCAGTACTTC. This sequence encodes CASSYGQGFYEQYF. This chain uses TRBV6-5 with TRBJ2-7; TRBD1 matches 9 bases. The CDR3 has 14 residues. J gave up 3 bases and V 2 bases, and 2 bases lay outside the gene matches. CDR1 and CDR2 from the germline V gene are MNHEY and SVGAGI.

This sequence joins TRBV7-2 and TRBJ1-1, with unresolved D. Germline assignment: CDR1 SGHTA and CDR2 FQGNSA. The CDR3 spans 14 residues. The V end lost 4 bases, the J end lost 1 base, and 10 bases lay between the germline ends. CDR3 region: CASSSSKPNTEAFF. The CDR3 coding sequence is TGTGCCAGCAGCTCCAGTAAGCCGAACACTGAAGCTTTCTTT.

The chain is built from TRBV7-9 and TRBJ2-7; TRBD2 matches at 10 bases. CDR1 and CDR2 from the germline V gene are SEHNR and FQNEAQ (reference sequence). CDR3 length: 16 amino acids. V was clipped by 5 bases and J by 0 bases; unmatched bases: 7. CDR3 protein: CASSDRIAGGSYEQYF. Written as DNA, the CDR3 is TGTGCCAGCAGCGACAGGATAGCGGGGGGCTCCTACGAGCAGTACTTC.

The V call is TRBV5-1, the J call TRBJ2-1; 11 bases fit TRBD2. Per the germline V gene, CDR1 is SGHRS and CDR2 is YFSETQ. Trimming at V came to 4 bases and at J to 2 bases, leaving 8 bases not matched to a gene. This CDR3 region has 17 residues. CDR3 bases: TGCGCCAGCAGCCTCGGACTAGCGGGTTTCGCCTACAATGAGCAGTTCTTC. Translating it yields CASSLGLAGFAYNEQFF.